Each of the 18 T cell receptor beta chains below was sequenced from the same sample in a study of control samples from healthy donors and cancer patients. Profiled with immunoSEQ multiplex PCR; TCRdb holds only in-frame clones, not every one. Of around 140,000 clones listed, 85% to 90% are singletons. Sequenced sample: PBMCs. These receptors were taken from a man between 45 and 60 years old with head and neck cancer.

The chain couples TRBV9 to TRBJ2-1, with 8 bases matching TRBD2. The germline V gene encodes CDR1 SGDLS and CDR2 YYNGEE. Trimming took 4 bases from V and 5 from J; bases not matched to a gene: 8. The CDR3 is 15 residues long. DNA for the CDR3: TGTGCCAGCAGCCGAGCGGGGGCCGGGAACAATGAGCAGTTCTTC. Amino acid sequence: CASSRAGAGNNEQFF.

The V and J genes are TRBV29-1 and TRBJ2-2, with D possibly being TRBD2 (6 bases). Germline CDR1 reads SQVTM; CDR2 reads ANQGSEA. V dropped 4 bases and J dropped 3 bases, with 9 bases sitting between them. The CDR3 is 13 amino acids. Here the CDR3 reads CSVVPGDTGELFF. For the CDR3, the DNA is TGCAGCGTTGTCCCGGGGGACACCGGGGAGCTGTTTTTT.

In its sample, this clone was seen once. The rearrangement uses TRBV24-1 and TRBJ2-1; D is perhaps TRBD2 (5 bases). This CDR3 has 18 residues. CDR1 and CDR2 (germline): KGHDR, SFDVKD. Trimming removed 2 bases from V and 2 bases from J, with 18 bases in between. CDR3 region: CATSDSRRSPRAYNEQFF. The CDR3 coding sequence is TGTGCCACCAGTGATTCCCGACGGTCCCCGAGGGCCTACAATGAGCAGTTCTTC.

The chain is built from TRBV3-1 (or the pseudogene TRBV3-2) and TRBJ2-3; TRBD2 matches 7 bases. The length of the CDR3 is 17 residues. Germline V gene data show CDR1 as LGHDT and CDR2 as YNNKEL (reference sequence). The J segment lost 3 bases and the V segment lost 3 bases, leaving 12 bases of the junction unmatched. The CDR3 DNA is TGTGCCAGCAGCCATCAAAGCTCGACTAGCAGAACAGATACGCAGTATTTT. It specifies CASSHQSSTSRTDTQYF.

CDR3 coding DNA: TGTGCCAGCAGCCAAGATTATGGCGCCAGGGGTGAGCAGTTCTTC. Translation gives CASSQDYGARGEQFF. This rearrangement joins TRBV3-1 (or the pseudogene TRBV3-2) to TRBJ2-1; a possible D gene is TRBD1 (6 bases). CDR1 and CDR2 (germline): LGHDT, YNNKEL (reference sequence). CDR3 size: 15 residues. V lost 0 bases, J lost 9 bases, and 15 bases lay in between.

The chain employs TRBV27 and TRBJ2-7, with 9 bases matching TRBD1. This CDR3 spans 14 amino acids. Germline assignment: CDR1 MNHEY and CDR2 SMNVEV (reference sequence). The V and J ends lost 7 bases and 3 bases, in that order; junction bases with no gene match: 7. CDR3 in DNA: TGTGCCAGCAACCCCGGGACAGGGTTCTACGAGCAGTACTTC. Translation gives CASNPGTGFYEQYF.

The J gene is TRBJ2-1, the V gene TRBV7-9, with D possibly being TRBD1 (6 bases). Germline CDR1 reads SEHNR; CDR2 reads FQNEAQ (reference sequence). The CDR3 is 15 residues long. V lost 5 bases to trimming and J lost 5 bases, with 16 bases between them. CDR3 bases: TGTGCCAGCAGCCCAGGGGATAGGGGGAACAATGAGCAGTTCTTC. It translates to CASSPGDRGNNEQFF.

This clone showed up just once. V is TRBV18 and J is TRBJ2-1; possibly TRBD2 for D (6 bases). This CDR3 is built from 17 residues. With 3 bases removed from V and 5 bases from J, the gap between germline ends came to 20 bases. CDR1 and CDR2 from the germline V gene are KGHSH and LQKENI. Here the CDR3 reads CASSPQIRRADDNEQFF. The CDR3, as DNA: TGTGCCAGCTCACCTCAGATAAGGAGGGCGGACGACAATGAGCAGTTCTTC.

The chain carries TRBV5-1 and TRBJ1-1; the D is unclear. CDR1 and CDR2 from the germline V gene are SGHRS and YFSETQ. V lost 5 bases, J lost 4 bases, and 9 bases lay in between. The CDR3 sequence is 12 residues long. The CDR3 loop reads CASRLLGTEAFF. In DNA form, the CDR3 reads TGCGCCAGCAGGCTTTTGGGCACTGAAGCTTTCTTT.

The rearrangement joins TRBV28 to TRBJ2-7, with unresolved D. This CDR3 is built from 12 residues. The V and J ends lost 9 bases and 1 base respectively, with 10 bases between them. Germline V gives CDR1 MDHEN, CDR2 SYDVKM. Here the CDR3 reads CASKTPSYEQYF. The CDR3 DNA follows: TGTGCCAGTAAGACTCCATCCTACGAGCAGTACTTC.

The chain's CDR3 is CASSLGGQPNEKLFF. CDR3 sequence (DNA): TGTGCCAGCAGTTTAGGAGGACAGCCTAATGAAAAACTGTTTTTT. The chain carries TRBV27 and TRBJ1-4, with D maybe TRBD1 (6 bases). The ends were cut back, 2 bases at V and 3 bases at J, with 10 bases in the middle. There are 15 residues in the CDR3. Per germline, CDR1 MNHEY and CDR2 SMNVEV (reference sequence).

This rearrangement joins TRBV7-9 to TRBJ2-7, with 10 positions matching TRBD2. The CDR3 totals 15 residues. Germline CDR1 SEHNR, CDR2 FQNEAQ (reference sequence). V lost 3 bases to trimming and J lost 4 bases; unmatched junction nucleotides: 6. CDR3 in amino acids: CASSFLSGGPYEQYF. As DNA, the CDR3 is TGTGCCAGCAGCTTCCTTAGCGGGGGGCCGTACGAGCAGTACTTC. Based on the CDR3 plus reference TRBV7-9 and TRBJ2-7, the full variable domain is DTGVSQNPRHKITKRGQNVTFRCDPISEHNRLYWYRQTLGQGPEFLTYFQNEAQLEKSRLLSDRFSAERPKGSFSTLEIQRTEQGDSAMYLCASSFLSGGPYEQYFGPGTRLTVT.

The chain has TRBV3-1 (or the pseudogene TRBV3-2) and TRBJ2-1; no reliable D call. CDR1 LGHDT and CDR2 YNNKEL come from the germline V gene (reference sequence). CDR3 length: 15 residues. The V end lost 0 bases, the J end lost 5 bases, and 11 bases lay between the germline ends. This CDR3 reads CASSQDHNLHNEQFF. The CDR3 DNA sequence: TGTGCCAGCAGCCAAGATCATAACCTCCACAATGAGCAGTTCTTC.

The chain employs TRBV6-6 and TRBJ2-7; D perhaps matches TRBD2 (5 bases). Germline CDR1 reads MNHNY; CDR2 reads SVGAGI (reference sequence). The length of the CDR3 is 14 residues. V was shortened by 6 bases and J by 0 bases, with 12 bases between the two germline ends. The CDR3: CASRPDFGSYEQYF. CDR3 sequence (DNA): TGTGCCAGCAGACCGGACTTCGGCTCCTACGAGCAGTACTTC.

This clone was seen a handful of times. This chain joins TRBV24-1 and TRBJ2-1; TRBD2 is a possible D gene (5 bases). Germline V lookup: CDR1 KGHDR, CDR2 SFDVKD. The CDR3 consists of 16 residues. V lost 2 bases and J lost 4, with 14 bases in between. CDR3 in DNA: TGTGCCACCAGTGATTCCGGGGTCTTGTTATACAATGAGCAGTTCTTC. Residues: CATSDSGVLLYNEQFF.

The chain recombines TRBV7-8 with TRBJ1-1; 9 bases agree with TRBD1. After removal of 3 bases from V and 11 bases from J, the junction contained 16 bases not matched to a gene. In germline, CDR1 is SGHVS, CDR2 FQNEAQ. The CDR3 runs 16 residues. CDR3 nucleotides: TGTGCCAGCAGCTTTGGACAGGGGTTGGGGCGGTTAGGGGCTTTCTTT. Its protein is CASSFGQGLGRLGAFF.

This chain connects TRBV12-3 or TRBV12-4 to TRBJ1-2, with a weak D call TRBD1 (5 bases). The CDR3 is 12 amino acids. Between the trimmed V and J ends, which lost 6 bases and 4 bases, there was a span of 9 bases. This chain's CDR3 is CASSPQGYGYTF. Here the CDR3 DNA reads TGTGCCAGCAGCCCCCAGGGCTATGGCTACACCTTC.

This clone was detected only once. The V gene is TRBV7-9, the J gene TRBJ1-4; TRBD1 might be the D (6 bases). The V gene lost 1 base and the J gene lost 7 bases, with 13 bases spanning the gap. CDR3 length: 15 amino acids. From germline, CDR1 is SEHNR and CDR2 FQNEAQ (reference sequence). This chain's CDR3 is CASSLEGRGGEKLFF. In DNA form, the CDR3 reads TGTGCCAGCAGCTTAGAGGGCAGGGGAGGTGAAAAACTGTTTTTT.